These T cell receptor beta chains were read from a single sample in a study of long-term antiretroviral therapy in people with HIV. The method was immunoSEQ multiplex PCR; TCRdb's version includes in-frame clones alone and lacks a portion of them. The data show around 31,000 clones, approximately 85% seen once. The source was unsorted PBMCs, collected 0.8 years before starting antiretroviral therapy. The source of these receptors is a man aged 18-30 years with HIV. CDR3s include the opening cysteine and the closing phenylalanine or tryptophan. The order of the fields is D gene, V gene, clone size, J gene, CDR3 DNA, CDR3 protein. The D gene is left open where the match is weak. Where a row states a size, it is once, few, many or the class of an expanded clone; other rows omit it.

D gene: -; V gene: TRBV19; clone size: -; J gene: TRBJ1-2; CDR3 DNA: TGTGCCAGTAGTATAGGTCGGGCGGCGAACTATGGCTACACCTTC; CDR3 protein: CASSIGRAANYGYTF
D gene: TRBD1; V gene: TRBV7-2; clone size: once; J gene: TRBJ2-5; CDR3 DNA: TGTGCCAGCAGCTCGGGACAGCCGTACCAAGAGACCCAGTACTTC; CDR3 protein: CASSSGQPYQETQYF
D gene: -; V gene: TRBV10-3; clone size: -; J gene: TRBJ2-7; CDR3 DNA: TGTGCCACCCGACAGGAGGCAATCTACGAGCAGTACTTC; CDR3 protein: CATRQEAIYEQYF
D gene: TRBD2; V gene: TRBV11-1; clone size: once; J gene: TRBJ2-1; CDR3 DNA: TGTGCCAGCAGCGAAGGGACTAGCAGATTTCTAGAGCAGTTCTTC; CDR3 protein: CASSEGTSRFLEQFF
D gene: -; V gene: TRBV29-1; clone size: -; J gene: TRBJ2-1; CDR3 DNA: TGCAGCGTTGAAGATGACGGGAATGAGCAGTTCTTC; CDR3 protein: CSVEDDGNEQFF
D gene: -; V gene: TRBV7-2; clone size: -; J gene: TRBJ2-7; CDR3 DNA: TGTGCCAGCAGCTTAGGGGGAGGACACGAGCAGTACTTC; CDR3 protein: CASSLGGGHEQYF
D gene: TRBD1; V gene: TRBV29-1; clone size: -; J gene: TRBJ2-4; CDR3 DNA: TGCAGCGTGAAAACCGGGACAGGGAGCCACATTCAGTACTTC; CDR3 protein: CSVKTGTGSHIQYF
D gene: -; V gene: TRBV10-3; clone size: -; J gene: TRBJ2-2; CDR3 DNA: TGTGCCATCAGTGCTGAGGGTCGGACCGGGGAGCTGTTTTTT; CDR3 protein: CAISAEGRTGELFF
D gene: -; V gene: TRBV4-1; clone size: -; J gene: TRBJ1-4; CDR3 DNA: TGCGCCAGCAGCCAAGACGAAGGGGGGAATGAAAAACTGTTTTTT; CDR3 protein: CASSQDEGGNEKLFF
D gene: -; V gene: TRBV5-4; clone size: -; J gene: TRBJ2-7; CDR3 DNA: TGTGCCAGCAGCTTGAACAGGGAGTACGAGCAGTACTTC; CDR3 protein: CASSLNREYEQYF
D gene: TRBD2; V gene: TRBV12-5; clone size: -; J gene: TRBJ2-5; CDR3 DNA: TGTGCTAGTGGACCTCGGGGGGGCCAAGAGACCCAGTACTTC; CDR3 protein: CASGPRGGQETQYF
D gene: -; V gene: TRBV7-2; clone size: -; J gene: TRBJ1-1; CDR3 DNA: TGTGCCAGCAGCTTAGTCGGCGCAGGGTCCGAGGAAGCTTTCTTT; CDR3 protein: CASSLVGAGSEEAFF
D gene: -; V gene: TRBV7-7; clone size: -; J gene: TRBJ2-3; CDR3 DNA: TGTGCTAGCAGCTACGGGCCATCTCAAACAGATACGCAGTATTTT; CDR3 protein: CASSYGPSQTDTQYF
D gene: TRBD2; V gene: TRBV7-2; clone size: -; J gene: TRBJ2-3; CDR3 DNA: TGTGCCAGCAGCAGGACTAGCGGGGTTGATACGCAGTATTTT; CDR3 protein: CASSRTSGVDTQYF
D gene: TRBD1; V gene: TRBV5-1; clone size: -; J gene: TRBJ1-1; CDR3 DNA: TGCGCCAGCAGCTCCCGGACAGGCAACACTGAAGCTTTCTTT; CDR3 protein: CASSSRTGNTEAFF
D gene: -; V gene: TRBV7-3; clone size: few; J gene: TRBJ1-5; CDR3 DNA: TGTGCCAGCAGCTTAAATAGCAATCAGCCCCAGCATTTT; CDR3 protein: CASSLNSNQPQHF
D gene: TRBD1; V gene: TRBV6-1; clone size: few; J gene: TRBJ2-5; CDR3 DNA: TGTGCCATCAACGACAGGGGGCGAGGGGAGACCCAGTACTTC; CDR3 protein: CAINDRGRGETQYF
D gene: -; V gene: TRBV7-2; clone size: -; J gene: TRBJ2-7; CDR3 DNA: TGTGCCAGCAGCTTATCGAACCCAGCGGGACACTCCTACGAGCAGTACTTC; CDR3 protein: CASSLSNPAGHSYEQYF
D gene: -; V gene: TRBV7-8; clone size: -; J gene: TRBJ2-6; CDR3 DNA: TGTGCCAGCGCTTCTCCTGGGGGCTCTGGGGCCAACGTCCTGACTTTC; CDR3 protein: CASASPGGSGANVLTF
D gene: -; V gene: TRBV6-6; clone size: -; J gene: TRBJ1-1; CDR3 DNA: TGTGCCAGCAGTTACGAAGAAACATCAGCTTTCTTT; CDR3 protein: CASSYEETSAFF
D gene: TRBD1; V gene: TRBV28; clone size: -; J gene: TRBJ1-1; CDR3 DNA: TGTGCCATCCTGACAGGGACTGAAGCTTTCTTT; CDR3 protein: CAILTGTEAFF
D gene: -; V gene: TRBV19; clone size: -; J gene: TRBJ2-7; CDR3 DNA: TGTGCCAGTAGTTTCTCCGGGGGCGAGCAGTACTTC; CDR3 protein: CASSFSGGEQYF
D gene: TRBD2; V gene: TRBV4-2; clone size: -; J gene: TRBJ2-1; CDR3 DNA: TGTGCCAGCAGCCACCCGTCGACTAGCGGGAGGCGGGACAATGAGCAGTTCTTC; CDR3 protein: CASSHPSTSGRRDNEQFF
D gene: -; V gene: TRBV11-2; clone size: -; J gene: TRBJ1-1; CDR3 DNA: TGTGCCAGCAGCTTAGATCTAAGGACTGAAGCTTTCTTT; CDR3 protein: CASSLDLRTEAFF
D gene: -; V gene: TRBV11-2; clone size: -; J gene: TRBJ1-1; CDR3 DNA: TGTGCCAGCAGCTCTTCGGACAGATTGAACACTGAAGCTTTCTTT; CDR3 protein: CASSSSDRLNTEAFF
D gene: -; V gene: TRBV5-1; clone size: -; J gene: TRBJ2-5; CDR3 DNA: TGCGCCAGCAGCTTGGCAGGGTACCAAGAGACCCAGTACTTC; CDR3 protein: CASSLAGYQETQYF
D gene: -; V gene: TRBV11-2; clone size: -; J gene: TRBJ2-3; CDR3 DNA: TGTGCCAGCAGCCGAGTCATACGACCAGATACGCAGTATTTT; CDR3 protein: CASSRVIRPDTQYF
D gene: -; V gene: TRBV5-5; clone size: -; J gene: TRBJ1-3; CDR3 DNA: TGTGCCAGCAGCCAACTGGGGGTCAGCTCTGGAAACACCATATATTTT; CDR3 protein: CASSQLGVSSGNTIYF
D gene: TRBD1; V gene: TRBV5-4; clone size: -; J gene: TRBJ2-7; CDR3 DNA: TGTGCCAGCAGCGGGAGACAGGGCACCTACGAGCAGTACTTC; CDR3 protein: CASSGRQGTYEQYF
D gene: TRBD2; V gene: TRBV7-6; clone size: -; J gene: TRBJ2-1; CDR3 DNA: TGTGCCAGCAGCTTAATCCCTAGCGGGAGTGGGCCCTACAATGAGCAGTTCTTC; CDR3 protein: CASSLIPSGSGPYNEQFF
D gene: -; V gene: TRBV30; clone size: few; J gene: TRBJ1-1; CDR3 DNA: TGTGCCTGGGGGAGGGTTACTGAAGCTTTCTTT; CDR3 protein: CAWGRVTEAFF
D gene: TRBD1; V gene: TRBV5-1; clone size: -; J gene: TRBJ2-7; CDR3 DNA: TGCGCCAGCACCTCGGGGGACAGGGAGAGTTCCTACGAGCAGTACTTC; CDR3 protein: CASTSGDRESSYEQYF
D gene: TRBD2; V gene: TRBV15; clone size: -; J gene: TRBJ2-1; CDR3 DNA: TGTGCCACCGGACCCGGACTAGCGGGAAACAATGAGCAGTTCTTC; CDR3 protein: CATGPGLAGNNEQFF
D gene: -; V gene: TRBV5-1; clone size: -; J gene: TRBJ1-1; CDR3 DNA: TGCGCCAGCAGCCCGGGGACGGCCAACACTGAAGCTTTCTTT; CDR3 protein: CASSPGTANTEAFF
D gene: TRBD2; V gene: TRBV12-5; clone size: -; J gene: TRBJ2-3; CDR3 DNA: TGTGCTAGTGGTCAAAAGCGGGGCTTCACAGATACGCAGTATTTT; CDR3 protein: CASGQKRGFTDTQYF
D gene: TRBD2; V gene: TRBV5-4; clone size: -; J gene: TRBJ2-1; CDR3 DNA: TGTGCCAGCAGCTTGGTGTCTAGCGGGAGCTCCTACAATGAGCAGTTCTTC; CDR3 protein: CASSLVSSGSSYNEQFF
D gene: TRBD1; V gene: TRBV28; clone size: -; J gene: TRBJ1-5; CDR3 DNA: TGTGCCAGCAGTTCACAGGGGGCGGCTCAGCCCCAGCATTTT; CDR3 protein: CASSSQGAAQPQHF
D gene: -; V gene: TRBV5-1; clone size: -; J gene: TRBJ1-1; CDR3 DNA: TGCGCCAGCAGTCCCCTAGGGCCCGCCAACACTGAAGCTTTCTTT; CDR3 protein: CASSPLGPANTEAFF
D gene: -; V gene: TRBV6-4; clone size: few; J gene: TRBJ1-6; CDR3 DNA: TGTGCCAGCAGTGAGTACACGGACGGGACACCCCTCCACTTT; CDR3 protein: CASSEYTDGTPLHF
D gene: -; V gene: TRBV15; clone size: -; J gene: TRBJ1-1; CDR3 DNA: TGTGCCACCAGCAGACGGACTACAGGGAACACTGAAGCTTTCTTT; CDR3 protein: CATSRRTTGNTEAFF
D gene: -; V gene: TRBV30; clone size: -; J gene: TRBJ2-1; CDR3 DNA: TGTGCCTGGGTCCATAGGAGCTCCTACAATGAGCAGTTCTTC; CDR3 protein: CAWVHRSSYNEQFF
D gene: -; V gene: TRBV11-2; clone size: -; J gene: TRBJ2-7; CDR3 DNA: TGTGCCAGCAGCTTAGCCCTTGGAGTCGGGGAGCAGTACTTC; CDR3 protein: CASSLALGVGEQYF
D gene: TRBD2; V gene: TRBV7-9; clone size: -; J gene: TRBJ2-1; CDR3 DNA: TGTGCCAGCAGCTCGACTTGGGCGGGAGGACTCAATGAGCAGTTCTTC; CDR3 protein: CASSSTWAGGLNEQFF
D gene: TRBD2; V gene: TRBV9; clone size: -; J gene: TRBJ2-7; CDR3 DNA: TGTGCCAGCAGCTCCCTAGCGGGGGCCTCCTACGAGCAGTACTTC; CDR3 protein: CASSSLAGASYEQYF
D gene: -; V gene: TRBV6-6; clone size: -; J gene: TRBJ1-2; CDR3 DNA: TGTGCCAGCAGTTACGCTGGGGTCGACGGCTACACCTTC; CDR3 protein: CASSYAGVDGYTF
D gene: TRBD1; V gene: TRBV19; clone size: -; J gene: TRBJ2-3; CDR3 DNA: TGTGCCAGTAGTGGACAGGGGGCGGGAGATACGCAGTATTTT; CDR3 protein: CASSGQGAGDTQYF
D gene: -; V gene: TRBV6-5; clone size: -; J gene: TRBJ1-2; CDR3 DNA: TGTGCCAGCAGAGGCGGAGGAGGCTACACCTTC; CDR3 protein: CASRGGGGYTF
D gene: -; V gene: TRBV7-9; clone size: few; J gene: TRBJ2-7; CDR3 DNA: TGTGCCAGCAGCTTACCCCCGTCCTACGAGCAGTACTTC; CDR3 protein: CASSLPPSYEQYF
D gene: -; V gene: TRBV6-5; clone size: -; J gene: TRBJ1-5; CDR3 DNA: TGTGCCAGCAGCCGGGACAGCAATCAGCCCCAGCATTTT; CDR3 protein: CASSRDSNQPQHF
D gene: -; V gene: TRBV18; clone size: -; J gene: TRBJ1-1; CDR3 DNA: TGTGCCAGCTCACGAGGCGGGAATGGCCTGAACACTGAAGCTTTCTTT; CDR3 protein: CASSRGGNGLNTEAFF
D gene: -; V gene: TRBV2; clone size: -; J gene: TRBJ2-1; CDR3 DNA: TGTGCCAGCGTAAAAGAGGGAGCATACAATGAGCAGTTCTTC; CDR3 protein: CASVKEGAYNEQFF
D gene: TRBD1; V gene: TRBV29-1; clone size: -; J gene: TRBJ1-2; CDR3 DNA: TGCAGCGTCGGACAGGGGGCGGGCTACACCTTC; CDR3 protein: CSVGQGAGYTF
D gene: -; V gene: TRBV7-2; clone size: -; J gene: TRBJ1-1; CDR3 DNA: TGTGCCAGCAGCGAACAGATTGGAATCCCTGAAGCTTTCTTT; CDR3 protein: CASSEQIGIPEAFF
D gene: -; V gene: TRBV27; clone size: -; J gene: TRBJ2-2; CDR3 DNA: TGTGCCAGCAGCCCAGTCGGGGGTATCGCCGGGGAGCTGTTTTTT; CDR3 protein: CASSPVGGIAGELFF
D gene: -; V gene: TRBV18; clone size: -; J gene: TRBJ2-4; CDR3 DNA: TGTGCCAGCTCACCGCAGGGCCGATTTGGCATTCAGTACTTC; CDR3 protein: CASSPQGRFGIQYF
D gene: -; V gene: TRBV6-6; clone size: -; J gene: TRBJ2-1; CDR3 DNA: TGTGCCACCCGAAGCCGGGGTCCCTACAATGAGCAGTTCTTC; CDR3 protein: CATRSRGPYNEQFF
D gene: -; V gene: TRBV14; clone size: -; J gene: TRBJ2-7; CDR3 DNA: TGTGCCAGCAGCCCCGACCTAAGTTACGAGCAGTACTTC; CDR3 protein: CASSPDLSYEQYF
D gene: TRBD2; V gene: TRBV7-2; clone size: few; J gene: TRBJ2-1; CDR3 DNA: TGTGCCAGCAGCGTAGGACTAGCGTTAGATGAGCAGTTCTTC; CDR3 protein: CASSVGLALDEQFF
D gene: -; V gene: TRBV7-6; clone size: -; J gene: TRBJ1-1; CDR3 DNA: TGTGCCAGCAGCTTAGCATTTGACTCTGAAGCTTTCTTT; CDR3 protein: CASSLAFDSEAFF